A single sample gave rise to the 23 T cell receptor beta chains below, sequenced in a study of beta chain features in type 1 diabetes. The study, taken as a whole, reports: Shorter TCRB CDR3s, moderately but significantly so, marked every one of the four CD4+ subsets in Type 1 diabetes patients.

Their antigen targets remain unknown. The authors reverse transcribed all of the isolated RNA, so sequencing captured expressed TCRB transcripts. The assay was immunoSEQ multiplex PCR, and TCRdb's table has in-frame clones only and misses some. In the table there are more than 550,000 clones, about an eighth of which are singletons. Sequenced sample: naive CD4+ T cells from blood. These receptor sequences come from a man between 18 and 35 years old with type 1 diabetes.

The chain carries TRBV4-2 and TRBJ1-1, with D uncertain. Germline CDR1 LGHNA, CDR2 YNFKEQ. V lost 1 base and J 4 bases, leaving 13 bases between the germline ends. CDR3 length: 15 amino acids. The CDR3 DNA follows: TGTGCCAGCAGCCAAGGGGCCATTAGGGCCACTGAAGCTTTCTTT. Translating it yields CASSQGAIRATEAFF.

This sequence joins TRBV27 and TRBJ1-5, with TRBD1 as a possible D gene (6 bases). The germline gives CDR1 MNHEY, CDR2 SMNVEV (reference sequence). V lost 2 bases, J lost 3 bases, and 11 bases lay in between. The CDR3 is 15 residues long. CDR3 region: CASSLGRGINQPQHF. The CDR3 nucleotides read TGTGCCAGCAGTTTAGGCAGGGGAATCAATCAGCCCCAGCATTTT.

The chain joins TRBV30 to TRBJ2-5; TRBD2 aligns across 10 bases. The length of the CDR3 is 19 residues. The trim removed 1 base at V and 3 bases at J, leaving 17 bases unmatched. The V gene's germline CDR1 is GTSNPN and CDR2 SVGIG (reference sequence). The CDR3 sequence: CAWSGVVPNQLAGKETQYF. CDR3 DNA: TGTGCCTGGAGTGGTGTTGTCCCCAATCAACTAGCGGGGAAAGAGACCCAGTACTTC. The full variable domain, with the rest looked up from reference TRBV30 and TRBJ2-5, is SQTIHQWPATLVQPVGSPLSLECTVEGTSNPNLYWYRQAAGRGLQLLFYSVGIGQISSEVPQNLSASRPQDRQFILSSKKLLLSDSGFYLCAWSGVVPNQLAGKETQYFGPGTRLLVL.

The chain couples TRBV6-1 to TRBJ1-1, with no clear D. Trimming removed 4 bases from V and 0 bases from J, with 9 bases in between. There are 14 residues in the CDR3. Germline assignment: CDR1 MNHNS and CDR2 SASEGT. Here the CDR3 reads CASSVTDMNTEAFF. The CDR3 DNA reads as TGTGCCAGCAGTGTGACGGATATGAACACTGAAGCTTTCTTT.

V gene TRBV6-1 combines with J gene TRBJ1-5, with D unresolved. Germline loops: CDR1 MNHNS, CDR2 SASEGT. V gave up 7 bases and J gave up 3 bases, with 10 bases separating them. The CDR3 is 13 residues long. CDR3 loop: CASKQIDNQPQHF. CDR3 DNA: TGTGCCAGCAAGCAGATTGACAATCAGCCCCAGCATTTT.

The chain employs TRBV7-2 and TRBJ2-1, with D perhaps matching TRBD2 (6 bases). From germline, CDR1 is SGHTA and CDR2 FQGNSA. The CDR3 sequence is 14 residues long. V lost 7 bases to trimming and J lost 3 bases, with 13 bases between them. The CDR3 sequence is CASNGGLIYNEQFF. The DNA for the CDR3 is TGTGCCAGCAACGGAGGGCTTATCTACAATGAGCAGTTCTTC.

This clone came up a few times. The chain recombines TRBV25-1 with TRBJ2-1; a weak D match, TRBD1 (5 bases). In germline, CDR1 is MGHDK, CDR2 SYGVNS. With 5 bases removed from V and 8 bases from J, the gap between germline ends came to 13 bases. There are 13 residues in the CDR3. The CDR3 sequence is CASSPPGIHEQFF. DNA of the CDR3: TGTGCCAGCAGTCCCCCAGGGATCCATGAGCAGTTCTTC. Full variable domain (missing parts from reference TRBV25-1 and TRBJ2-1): EADIYQTPRYLVIGTGKKITLECSQTMGHDKMYWYQQDPGMELHLIHYSYGVNSTEKGDLSSESTVSRIRTEHFPLTLESARPSHTSQYLCASSPPGIHEQFFGPGTRLTVL.

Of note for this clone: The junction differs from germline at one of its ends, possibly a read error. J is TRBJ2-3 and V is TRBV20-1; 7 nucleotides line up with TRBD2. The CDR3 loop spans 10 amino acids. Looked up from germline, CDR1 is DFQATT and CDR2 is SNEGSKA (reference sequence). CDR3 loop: CSAVKRGMHF. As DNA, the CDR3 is TGCAGTGCTGTTAAGCGGGGTATGCATTTT.

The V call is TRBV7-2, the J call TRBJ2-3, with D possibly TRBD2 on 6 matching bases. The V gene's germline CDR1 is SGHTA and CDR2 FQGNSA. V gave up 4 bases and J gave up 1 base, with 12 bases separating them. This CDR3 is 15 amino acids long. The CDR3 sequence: CASSWLGRRTDTQYF. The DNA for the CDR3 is TGTGCCAGCAGCTGGCTAGGGAGGCGCACAGATACGCAGTATTTT.

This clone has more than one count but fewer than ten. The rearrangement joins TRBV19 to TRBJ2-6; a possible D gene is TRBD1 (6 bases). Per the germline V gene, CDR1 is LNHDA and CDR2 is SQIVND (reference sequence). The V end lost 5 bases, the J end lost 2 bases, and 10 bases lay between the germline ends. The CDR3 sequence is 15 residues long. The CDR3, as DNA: TGTGCCAGTAGTGTCCACAGGGCTGGGGCCAACGTCCTGACTTTC. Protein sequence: CASSVHRAGANVLTF. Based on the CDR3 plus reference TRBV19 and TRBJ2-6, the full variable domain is DGGITQSPKYLFRKEGQNVTLSCEQNLNHDAMYWYRQDPGQGLRLIYYSQIVNDFQKGDIAEGYSVSREKKESFPLTVTSAQKNPTAFYLCASSVHRAGANVLTFGAGSRLTVL.

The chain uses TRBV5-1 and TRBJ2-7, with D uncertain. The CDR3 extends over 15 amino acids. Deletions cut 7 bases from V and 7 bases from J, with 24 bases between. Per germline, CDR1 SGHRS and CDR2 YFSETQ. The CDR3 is CASGPLGSGPAEQYF. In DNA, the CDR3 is TGCGCCAGCGGACCTCTTGGCTCGGGTCCGGCTGAGCAGTACTTC.

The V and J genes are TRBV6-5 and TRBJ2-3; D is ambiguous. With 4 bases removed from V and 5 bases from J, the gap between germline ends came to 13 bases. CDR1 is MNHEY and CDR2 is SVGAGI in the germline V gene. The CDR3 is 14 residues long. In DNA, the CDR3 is TGTGCCAGCAGTTCCTCCCCGACAAAAGATACGCAGTATTTT. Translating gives CASSSSPTKDTQYF.

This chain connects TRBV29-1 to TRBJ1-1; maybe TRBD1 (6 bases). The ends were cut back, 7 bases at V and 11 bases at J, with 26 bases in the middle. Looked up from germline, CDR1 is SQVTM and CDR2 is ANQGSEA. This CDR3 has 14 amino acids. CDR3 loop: CSAAWPNREWDAFF. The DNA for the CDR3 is TGCAGCGCCGCCTGGCCCAACAGGGAATGGGACGCTTTCTTT.

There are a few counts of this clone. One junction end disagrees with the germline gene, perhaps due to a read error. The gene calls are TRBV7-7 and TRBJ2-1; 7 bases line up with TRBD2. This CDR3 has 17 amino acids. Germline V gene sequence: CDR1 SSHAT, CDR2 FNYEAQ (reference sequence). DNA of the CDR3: TGTGCTAGCAGCTTAGACGGATTGGGAGGGGACCACAATGAGCAGTTCTTC. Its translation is CASSLDGLGGDHNEQFF.

The CDR3 protein is CASKRSGFSYNEQFF. In DNA, the CDR3 is TGTGCCAGCAAACGTAGCGGGTTCTCCTACAATGAGCAGTTCTTC. V usage is TRBV2 and J usage is TRBJ2-1, with 7 bases matching TRBD2. There are 15 residues in the CDR3. J was trimmed by 0 bases and V by 7 bases; bases with no gene match: 6. CDR1 is SNHLY and CDR2 is FYNNEI in the germline V gene.

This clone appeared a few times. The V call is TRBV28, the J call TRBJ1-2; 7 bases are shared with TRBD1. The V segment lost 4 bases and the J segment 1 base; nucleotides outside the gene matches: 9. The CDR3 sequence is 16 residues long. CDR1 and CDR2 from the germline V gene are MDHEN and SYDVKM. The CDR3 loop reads CASSSPGTASNYGYTF. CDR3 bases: TGTGCCAGCAGTTCCCCCGGGACAGCGAGTAACTATGGCTACACCTTC.

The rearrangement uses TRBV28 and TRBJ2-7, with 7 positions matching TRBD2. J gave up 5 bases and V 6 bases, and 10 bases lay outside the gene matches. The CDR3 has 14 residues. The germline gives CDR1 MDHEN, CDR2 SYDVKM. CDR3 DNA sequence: TGTGCCAGCAGCCCCCGCTGGGAGGGAAACGAGCAGTACTTC. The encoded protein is CASSPRWEGNEQYF. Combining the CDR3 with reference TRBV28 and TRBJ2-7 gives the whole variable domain DVKVTQSSRYLVKRTGEKVFLECVQDMDHENMFWYRQDPGLGLRLIYFSYDVKMKEKGDIPEGYSVSREKKERFSLILESASTNQTSMYLCASSPRWEGNEQYFGPGTRLTVT.

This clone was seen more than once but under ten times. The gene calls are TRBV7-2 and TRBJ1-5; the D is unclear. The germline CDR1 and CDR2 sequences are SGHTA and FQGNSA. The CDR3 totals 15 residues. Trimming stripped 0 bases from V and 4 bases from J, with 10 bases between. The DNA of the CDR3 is TGTGCCAGCAGCTTAGCTCGAGGGCTAAATCAGCCCCAGCATTTT. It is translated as CASSLARGLNQPQHF.

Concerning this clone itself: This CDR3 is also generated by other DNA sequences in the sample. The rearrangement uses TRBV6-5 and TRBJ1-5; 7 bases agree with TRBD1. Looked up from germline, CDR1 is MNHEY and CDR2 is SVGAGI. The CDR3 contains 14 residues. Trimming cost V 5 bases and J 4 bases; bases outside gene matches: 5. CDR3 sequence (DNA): TGTGCCAGCAGTCCCGGGACAGCTAATCAGCCCCAGCATTTT. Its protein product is CASSPGTANQPQHF.

CDR3 loop: CSAVAGSSSYNEQFF. The CDR3 DNA reads as TGCAGCGCCGTAGCGGGATCCAGCTCCTACAATGAGCAGTTCTTC. This chain uses TRBV29-1 with TRBJ2-1; TRBD2 aligns across 8 bases. The CDR3 has 15 amino acids. Trimming cost V 7 bases and J 0 bases; bases outside gene matches: 8. The V gene's germline CDR1 is SQVTM and CDR2 ANQGSEA.

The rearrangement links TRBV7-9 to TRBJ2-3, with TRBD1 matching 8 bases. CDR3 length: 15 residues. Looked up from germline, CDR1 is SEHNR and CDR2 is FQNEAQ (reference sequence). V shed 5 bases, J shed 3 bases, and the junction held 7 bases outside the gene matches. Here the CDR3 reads CASSPLQGGTDTQYF. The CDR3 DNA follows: TGTGCCAGCAGCCCCCTACAGGGGGGAACAGATACGCAGTATTTT.

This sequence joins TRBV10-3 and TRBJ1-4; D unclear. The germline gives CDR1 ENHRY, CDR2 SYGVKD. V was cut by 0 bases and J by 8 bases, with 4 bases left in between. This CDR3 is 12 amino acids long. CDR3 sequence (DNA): TGTGCCATCAGTGAGTCCGGAGAAAAACTGTTTTTT. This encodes CAISESGEKLFF.

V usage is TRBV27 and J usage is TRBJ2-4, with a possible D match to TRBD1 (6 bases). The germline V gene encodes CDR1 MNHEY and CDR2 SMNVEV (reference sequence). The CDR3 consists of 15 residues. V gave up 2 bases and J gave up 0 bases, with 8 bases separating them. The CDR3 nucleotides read TGTGCCAGCAGTTTACAGACAGGAGCCAAAAACATTCAGTACTTC. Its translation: CASSLQTGAKNIQYF.